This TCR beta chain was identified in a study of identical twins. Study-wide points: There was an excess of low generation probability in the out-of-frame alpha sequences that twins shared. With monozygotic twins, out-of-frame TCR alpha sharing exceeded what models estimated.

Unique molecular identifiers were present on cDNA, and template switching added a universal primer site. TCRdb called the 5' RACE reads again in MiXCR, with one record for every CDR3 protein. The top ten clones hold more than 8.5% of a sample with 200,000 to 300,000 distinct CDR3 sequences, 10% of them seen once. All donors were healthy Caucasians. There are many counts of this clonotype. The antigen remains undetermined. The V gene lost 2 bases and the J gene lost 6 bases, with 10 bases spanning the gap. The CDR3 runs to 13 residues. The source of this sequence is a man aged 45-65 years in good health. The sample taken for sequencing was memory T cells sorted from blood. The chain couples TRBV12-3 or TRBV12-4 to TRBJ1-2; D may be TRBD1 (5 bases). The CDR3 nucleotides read TGTGCCAGCAGTTTAATCATGGGGGATGGCTACACCTTC. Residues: CASSLIMGDGYTF.